Listed here are 24 T cell receptor beta chains from one sample, sequenced in a study of cytomegalovirus exposure and HLA in healthy donors. Sequencing used immunoSEQ multiplex PCR; TCRdb keeps in-frame clones, though not all of them. Seen here are fewer than 300,000 clones, roughly 90% observed once, and the top ten hold approximately 0.95%. The sequencing sample was made of PBMCs. The receptors were gathered from a woman aged 18-29 years in good health and CMV-seronegative.

This clone was observed a few times. The J gene is TRBJ2-7, the V gene TRBV5-4; D possibly corresponds to TRBD1 (7 bases). Germline CDR1 reads SGHNT; CDR2 reads YYREEE (reference sequence). The CDR3 has 16 residues. Trimming stripped 4 bases from V and 3 bases from J, with 20 bases between. CDR3 in amino acids: CASSPRGGTEGYEQYF. The CDR3 nucleotides read TGTGCCAGCAGCCCACGAGGCGGGACAGAGGGCTACGAGCAGTACTTC.

This chain joins TRBV6-6 and TRBJ2-2; TRBD1 matches 10 bases. Losses at the gene ends were 5 bases for V and 6 bases for J; bases not matched to a gene: 6. The CDR3 is 15 residues long. Germline CDR1 reads MNHNY; CDR2 reads SVGAGI (reference sequence). This CDR3 reads CASSRKTGGPGELFF. As DNA, the CDR3 is TGTGCCAGCAGTCGAAAGACAGGGGGCCCCGGGGAGCTGTTTTTT.

This chain links TRBV13 with TRBJ1-2; 8 bases are a match to TRBD1. The CDR3 totals 16 residues. Trimming at V came to 0 bases and at J to 2 bases, leaving 5 bases not matched to a gene. Per germline, CDR1 PRHDT and CDR2 FYEKMQ (reference sequence). For the CDR3, the DNA is TGTGCCAGCAGCTTAGGAATCGGACAGGGAAACTATGGCTACACCTTC. Amino acids: CASSLGIGQGNYGYTF.

This clone was found a few times. V usage is TRBV5-1 and J usage is TRBJ1-2; D is possibly TRBD1 (6 bases). V was pared by 0 bases and J by 9 bases, with 15 bases between. CDR3 length equals 14 residues. Germline V CDR1 and CDR2: SGHRS, YFSETQ. The CDR3 DNA sequence: TGCGCCAGCAGCTTGGCCAAGGTACAGGGTAGCTACACCTTC. This translates into CASSLAKVQGSYTF.

The V call is TRBV7-8, the J call TRBJ2-1, with TRBD1 matching 8 bases. The CDR3 extends over 15 amino acids. The V and J ends lost 6 bases and 0 bases, in that order; junction bases with no gene match: 4. Germline V gene sequence: CDR1 SGHVS, CDR2 FQNEAQ. The CDR3 sequence: CASRAGGDSYNEQFF. Here the CDR3 DNA reads TGTGCCAGCAGAGCAGGGGGCGACTCCTACAATGAGCAGTTCTTC.

The V gene is TRBV5-8, the J gene TRBJ1-2, with 8 positions matching TRBD1. V gave up 4 bases and J gave up 7 bases; unmatched junction bases: 12. Germline V gene data show CDR1 as SGHTS and CDR2 as YDEGEE. This CDR3 is 15 amino acids long. The CDR3 DNA is TGTGCCAGCAGCCAAGGGACAGGCGGATCCCTTGGCTACACCTTC. Translation: CASSQGTGGSLGYTF.

Note on this clone: This CDR3 is also generated by other DNA sequences in the sample. The V gene is TRBV5-1, the J gene TRBJ2-3, with D unresolved. V lost 5 bases to trimming and J lost 4 bases, with 5 bases between them. The CDR3 spans 11 residues. The germline CDR1 and CDR2 sequences are SGHRS and YFSETQ. The CDR3 is CASSSADTQYF. CDR3 coding DNA: TGCGCCAGCAGTTCCGCAGATACGCAGTATTTT.

The chain joins TRBV19 to TRBJ1-5, with D perhaps TRBD1 (6 bases). Deletions cut 7 bases from V and 7 bases from J, with 14 bases between. Germline loops: CDR1 LNHDA, CDR2 SQIVND (reference sequence). The CDR3 runs 13 residues. CDR3 bases: TGTGCCAGTAACCGAGGCCAGGGGCAGCCCCAGCATTTT. The encoded protein is CASNRGQGQPQHF.

The V call is TRBV5-6, the J call TRBJ2-7; D uncertain. Germline CDR1 and CDR2: SGHDT and YYEEEE. V gave up 4 bases and J gave up 3 bases, with 14 bases separating them. This CDR3 spans 14 amino acids. The DNA for the CDR3 is TGTGCCAGCAGCCACCTCTCGTCCAGCTACGAGCAGTACTTC. Its protein is CASSHLSSSYEQYF.

The chain is built from TRBV18 and TRBJ2-1; 7 nucleotides match TRBD2. J lost 1 base, V lost 4 bases, and 13 bases had no gene match. The CDR3 runs to 18 residues. Germline lookup yields CDR1 KGHSH and CDR2 LQKENI. CDR3 sequence (DNA): TGTGCCAGCTCACAGTTGGTTCTGGCGGGAGTTTCCTACAATGAGCAGTTCTTC. Translated: CASSQLVLAGVSYNEQFF. Using reference TRBV18 and TRBJ2-1 for the parts outside the CDR3, the full variable domain is NAGVMQNPRHLVRRRGQEARLRCSPMKGHSHVYWYRQLPEEGLKFMVYLQKENIIDESGMPKERFSAEFPKEGPSILRIQQVVRGDSAAYFCASSQLVLAGVSYNEQFFGPGTRLTVL.

This chain connects TRBV6-5 to TRBJ2-3, with D possibly being TRBD2 (5 bases). The CDR3 length is 14 residues. Deletions cut 0 bases from V and 2 bases from J, with 6 bases between. CDR1 MNHEY and CDR2 SVGAGI come from the germline V gene. The CDR3 DNA is TGTGCCAGCAGTTACTCAGGACTCACAGATACGCAGTATTTT. Translated, it gives CASSYSGLTDTQYF.

The chain uses TRBV5-1 and TRBJ2-5; no firm D call. The CDR3 covers 17 residues. Trimming shortened V by 4 bases and J by 5 bases, and 24 bases separated the two germline ends. In germline, CDR1 is SGHRS, CDR2 YFSETQ. The CDR3 region is CASSLRTAPGLRETQYF. The CDR3 DNA sequence: TGCGCCAGCAGCCTACGAACAGCTCCTGGTTTACGGGAGACCCAGTACTTC. The full variable domain, completed using reference TRBV5-1 and TRBJ2-5, is KAGVTQTPRYLIKTRGQQVTLSCSPISGHRSVSWYQQTPGQGLQFLFEYFSETQRNKGNFPGRFSGRQFSNSRSEMNVSTLELGDSALYLCASSLRTAPGLRETQYFGPGTRLLVL.

The V gene is TRBV4-1, the J gene TRBJ2-1; no firm D call. Germline CDR1 and CDR2: MGHRA and YSYEKL. CDR3 length: 13 amino acids. V was cut by 1 base and J by 8 bases, with 9 bases left in between. CDR3 sequence (DNA): TGCGCCAGCAGCCAAGCCACCGGGTATGAGCAGTTCTTC. Protein product: CASSQATGYEQFF.

Concerning this clone: In the same sample, other DNA sequences code for this CDR3. This chain links TRBV27 with TRBJ1-5; D gene unclear. CDR3 length equals 14 residues. Germline lookup yields CDR1 MNHEY and CDR2 SMNVEV (reference sequence). V was trimmed by 3 bases and J by 1 base, leaving 7 bases between them. The CDR3 DNA follows: TGTGCCAGCAGTTTTGCGGGAAGCAATCAGCCCCAGCATTTT. Translation gives CASSFAGSNQPQHF.

The rearrangement links TRBV6-1 to TRBJ2-3, with 7 bases that match TRBD2. V lost 2 bases, J lost 4 bases, and 6 bases stayed unmatched. Looked up from germline, CDR1 is MNHNS and CDR2 is SASEGT. The CDR3 runs to 15 residues. The CDR3 here is CASSEPAGYPDTQYF. CDR3 in DNA: TGTGCCAGCAGTGAACCAGCGGGATATCCAGATACGCAGTATTTT.

The chain is built from TRBV7-3 and TRBJ1-1; perhaps TRBD1 as D (5 bases). The germline gives CDR1 SGHTA, CDR2 FQGTGA. CDR3 length: 16 residues. Deletions cut 5 bases from V and 5 bases from J, with 21 bases between. This CDR3 reads CASSPGIRDLRTEAFF. CDR3 nucleotide sequence: TGTGCCAGCAGCCCAGGAATTCGGGACTTAAGAACTGAAGCTTTCTTT.

The chain is built from TRBV7-2 and TRBJ2-3; 10 nucleotides agree with TRBD2. This CDR3 contains 15 residues. In germline, CDR1 is SGHTA, CDR2 FQGNSA. V shed 5 bases and J 4 bases; nucleotides not matched to a gene: 6. DNA of the CDR3: TGTGCCAGCAGCCTAAGAGCGGGAGGGTCAGATACGCAGTATTTT. It yields the protein CASSLRAGGSDTQYF.

The chain couples TRBV27 to TRBJ2-1; 7 positions agree with TRBD2. Germline CDR1 and CDR2: MNHEY and SMNVEV (reference sequence). This CDR3 region has 16 residues. Unmatched junction bases numbered 14, after V lost 6 bases and J lost 6 bases. In nucleotides, the CDR3 is TGTGCCAGCAGACGGCTGGGGGGGACGCTAATCAATGAGCAGTTCTTC. The encoded protein is CASRRLGGTLINEQFF.

J is TRBJ2-2 and V is TRBV27; 9 bases line up with TRBD2. Unmatched junction bases numbered 10, after V lost 2 bases and J lost 3 bases. The CDR3 totals 18 residues. The germline V gene has CDR1 MNHEY and CDR2 SMNVEV (reference sequence). Written as DNA, the CDR3 is TGTGCCAGCAGTTTAGAAATTCGGGCGGGAGGGTACACCGGGGAGCTGTTTTTT. Amino acids: CASSLEIRAGGYTGELFF.

The V and J genes are TRBV7-8 and TRBJ1-1; D is possibly TRBD1 (5 bases). Germline V lookup: CDR1 SGHVS, CDR2 FQNEAQ. Trimming left V 3 bases short and J 0 bases short, with 14 bases between. The CDR3 has 16 amino acids. The CDR3 reads CASSFYVAGVNTEAFF. In DNA form, the CDR3 reads TGTGCCAGCAGCTTTTACGTAGCGGGGGTGAACACTGAAGCTTTCTTT.

This clone was detected once. The chain uses TRBV5-1 and TRBJ1-1; D ambiguous. The CDR3 is 14 amino acids. Germline V gene lookup returns CDR1 SGHRS and CDR2 YFSETQ. Trimming pared 2 bases from V and 1 base from J, leaving 9 bases between. The CDR3 coding sequence is TGCGCCAGCAGCTTTAGGCGGGAGAACACTGAAGCTTTCTTT. Translating gives CASSFRRENTEAFF. The complete variable domain, with remaining parts taken from reference TRBV5-1 and TRBJ1-1, reads KAGVTQTPRYLIKTRGQQVTLSCSPISGHRSVSWYQQTPGQGLQFLFEYFSETQRNKGNFPGRFSGRQFSNSRSEMNVSTLELGDSALYLCASSFRRENTEAFFGQGTRLTVV.

CDR3 protein: CASSRTFIGTFNEQFF. In DNA form, the CDR3 reads TGTGCCAGCAGCCGGACATTTATCGGGACTTTTAATGAGCAGTTCTTC. V is TRBV7-3 and J is TRBJ2-1; a possible D gene is TRBD2 (6 bases). The CDR3 spans 16 residues. The germline CDR1 and CDR2 sequences are SGHTA and FQGTGA. V lost 5 bases, J lost 7 bases, and 21 bases lay in between.

The CDR3 sequence is CASTPLGEERTEAFF. The CDR3 nucleotides read TGTGCCAGCACACCCCTCGGCGAGGAGAGGACTGAAGCTTTCTTT. The rearrangement joins TRBV28 to TRBJ1-1; D is unclear. The V end lost 7 bases, the J end lost 5 bases, and 20 bases lay between the germline ends. Germline V gene data show CDR1 as MDHEN and CDR2 as SYDVKM. This CDR3 spans 15 amino acids.

The rearrangement links TRBV5-6 to TRBJ1-2; D perhaps matches TRBD1 (6 bases). The CDR3 is 13 residues long. The germline V gene encodes CDR1 SGHDT and CDR2 YYEEEE. V was pared by 0 bases and J by 8 bases, with 11 bases between. CDR3 DNA: TGTGCCAGCAGCTTGGCAGGGGTTGGGGGCTACACCTTC. Translation: CASSLAGVGGYTF.